Listed below are T cell receptor beta chains from one sample, sequenced in a study of blood T cells in healthy people across ages. TCRdb passed the 5' RACE reads through MiXCR, listing each CDR3 protein once. The table lists 1.5 million to 1.9 million distinct CDR3 sequences, 42% of them singletons. The specimen was blood. These receptor sequences come from a woman aged 18-35 years in good health. CDR3s include the opening cysteine and the closing phenylalanine or tryptophan. Not all rows give a size; the values are once, few, many and, for expanded clones, a class.

j_call clone_size v_call cdr3_aa
TRBJ2-2 few TRBV12-3/TRBV12-4 CASTHAGELFF
TRBJ2-3 few TRBV6-5 CASSPPVSDTQYF
TRBJ2-1 . TRBV20-1 CSAPGTSGSNERFF
. . TRBV28 CASSFRDRGETQYF
TRBJ2-6 . TRBV4-3 CASSQDQDRAGANVLTF
TRBJ1-2 . TRBV29-1 CSVDGVSRLGAYGYTF
TRBJ1-1 few TRBV20-1 CNLNNGGSEAFF
TRBJ2-3 . TRBV6-6 CASRPGEIGTDTQYF
TRBJ1-1 . TRBV5-1 CASSFTHLGNTEAFF
TRBJ2-1 . TRBV7-2 CASSLENPYNEQFF
TRBJ2-7 . TRBV6-6 CASSDYGSSYEQYF
TRBJ1-1 few TRBV5-6 CASSWGTLNTEAFF
TRBJ2-3 many TRBV9 CASSKTGTDTQYF
TRBJ1-1 . TRBV4-3 CASSPQAGGTEAFF
TRBJ1-5 few TRBV7-2 CASRATHHSNQPQHF
TRBJ2-3 . TRBV7-8 CASSLMRMNTDTQYF
TRBJ2-1 few TRBV20-1 CSASSGISYNEQFF
TRBJ1-4 few TRBV2 CASRFGGGGEKLFF
TRBJ2-2 . TRBV27 CASSPSENTGELFF
TRBJ1-2 . TRBV6-6 CASSYQASNYGYTF
TRBJ1-2 . TRBV29-1 CSIGAGYTF
TRBJ2-7 once TRBV25-1 CASSDQGTYEQYF
TRBJ2-1 few TRBV12-3/TRBV12-4 CASCQYNNEQFF
TRBJ2-5 few TRBV28 CASSFRRLRTGRLQETQYF
TRBJ2-1 . TRBV15 CATSRDPPGVAYNEQFF
TRBJ2-7 . TRBV7-2 CASSLRAFGSYEQYF
TRBJ2-3 few TRBV20-1 CSAAGTPDTDTQYF
TRBJ2-1 . TRBV9 CASSIERSSYNEQFF
TRBJ2-1 . TRBV4-1 CASSQDRSGRAENEQFF
. . TRBV5-5 CASSLAGLAFSYEQYF
TRBJ2-3 . TRBV6-6 CASRPPGQGADTQYF
TRBJ2-5 . TRBV6-5 CASSTLGLGGPNEQYF
TRBJ2-7 few TRBV4-2 CASSQEASRTYEQYF
TRBJ2-3 . TRBV9 CASSPRLMSTDTQYF
TRBJ1-1 . TRBV3-1 CASSQGSTTEAFF
TRBJ2-5 . TRBV29-1 CTHRDGEETQYF
TRBJ2-1 . TRBV7-8 CASSYSTGVGRNEQFF
TRBJ2-1 . TRBV27 CASSFAPGFGYNEQFF